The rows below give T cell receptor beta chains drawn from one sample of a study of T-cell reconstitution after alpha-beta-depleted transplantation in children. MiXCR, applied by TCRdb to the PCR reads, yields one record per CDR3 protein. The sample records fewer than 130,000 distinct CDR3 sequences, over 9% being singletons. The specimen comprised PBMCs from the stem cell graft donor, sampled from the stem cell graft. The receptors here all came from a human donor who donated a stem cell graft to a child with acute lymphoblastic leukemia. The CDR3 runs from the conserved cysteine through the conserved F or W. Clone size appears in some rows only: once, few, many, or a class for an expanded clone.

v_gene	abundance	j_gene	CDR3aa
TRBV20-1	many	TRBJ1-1	CSARVDSRMNTEAFF
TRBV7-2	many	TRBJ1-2	CASSLAGVGGYTF
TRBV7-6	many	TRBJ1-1	CASSLYPTDEAFF
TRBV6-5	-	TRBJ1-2	CASSYAAGEGYGYTF
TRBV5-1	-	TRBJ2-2	CASSLDRMGTGELFF
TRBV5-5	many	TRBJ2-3	CASSLGWGPLGDTQYF
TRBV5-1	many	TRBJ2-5	CASSSSTGDQETQYF
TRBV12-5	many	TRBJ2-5	CASGLALETQYF
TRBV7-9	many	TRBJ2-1	CASSLVGANEQFF
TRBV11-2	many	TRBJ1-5	CASSSGQGLVGRNQPQHF
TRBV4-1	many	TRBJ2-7	CASSQDYALAGDNYEQYF
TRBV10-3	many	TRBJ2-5	CAISGLAGEEETQYF
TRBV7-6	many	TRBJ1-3	CASSLATGPGNTIYF
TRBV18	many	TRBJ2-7	CASSPTSGRFEQYF
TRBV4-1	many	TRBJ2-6	CASSQVIEGSGANVLTF
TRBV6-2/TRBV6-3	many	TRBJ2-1	CASSYPTGRQFF
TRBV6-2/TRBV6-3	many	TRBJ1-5	CASSRPDRGNQPQHF
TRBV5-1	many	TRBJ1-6	CASSSAGPENNSPLHF
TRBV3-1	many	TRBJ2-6	CASSQDAHGVGANVLTF
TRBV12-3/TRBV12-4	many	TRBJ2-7	CASSSTGGTNFYEQYF
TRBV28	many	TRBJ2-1	CASSFYSGTGFNEQFF
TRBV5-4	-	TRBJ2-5	CASSWGGSSQETQYF
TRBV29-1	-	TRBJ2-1	CSVGGTRTRHEQFF
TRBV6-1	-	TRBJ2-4	CASSDTSGGSKNIQYF
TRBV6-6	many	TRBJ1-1	CASSGGEAFF
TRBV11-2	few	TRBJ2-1	CASSLDGGAPSSYNEQFF
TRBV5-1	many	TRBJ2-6	CASSLMGTGANVLTF
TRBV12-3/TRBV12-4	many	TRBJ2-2	CASSLSPGGVNTGELFF
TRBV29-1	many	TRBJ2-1	CSAQTGNNEQFF
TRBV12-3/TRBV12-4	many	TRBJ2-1	CASSLSGREQFF
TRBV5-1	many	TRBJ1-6	CASSKDSYNSPLHF
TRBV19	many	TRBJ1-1	CASSIFGTTEAFF
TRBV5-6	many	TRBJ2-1	CASSFGTGADEQFF
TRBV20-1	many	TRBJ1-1	CSARDLGPWRTEAFF
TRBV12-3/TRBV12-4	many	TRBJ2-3	CASSRLGAQGTQYF
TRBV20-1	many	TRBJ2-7	CSARGDASSYEQYF
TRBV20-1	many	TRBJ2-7	CSAREEEGGLYEQYF
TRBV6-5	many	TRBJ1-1	CASSYPSGAGTEAFF
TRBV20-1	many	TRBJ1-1	CSARGNGQVFF
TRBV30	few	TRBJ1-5	CACAITGLSNQPQHF
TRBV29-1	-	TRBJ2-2	CSVTRTGNTGELFF
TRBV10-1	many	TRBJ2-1	CASSASDRGDREQFF